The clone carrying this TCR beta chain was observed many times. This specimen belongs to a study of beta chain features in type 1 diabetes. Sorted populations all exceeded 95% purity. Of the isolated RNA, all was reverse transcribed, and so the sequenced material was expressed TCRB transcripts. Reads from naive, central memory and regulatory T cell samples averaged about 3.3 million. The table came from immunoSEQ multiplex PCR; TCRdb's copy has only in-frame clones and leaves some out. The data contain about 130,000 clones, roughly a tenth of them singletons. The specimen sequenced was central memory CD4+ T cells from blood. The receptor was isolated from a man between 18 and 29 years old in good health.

Written as DNA, the CDR3 is TGTGCCAGCAGGGTCGGGACAAATGGGGAGCAGTACTTC. It yields the protein CASRVGTNGEQYF. The chain combines TRBV28 with TRBJ2-7, with D perhaps matching TRBD1 (6 bases). There are 13 residues in the CDR3. Looked up from germline, CDR1 is MDHEN and CDR2 is SYDVKM. Trimming left V 6 bases short and J 7 bases short, with 16 bases between.